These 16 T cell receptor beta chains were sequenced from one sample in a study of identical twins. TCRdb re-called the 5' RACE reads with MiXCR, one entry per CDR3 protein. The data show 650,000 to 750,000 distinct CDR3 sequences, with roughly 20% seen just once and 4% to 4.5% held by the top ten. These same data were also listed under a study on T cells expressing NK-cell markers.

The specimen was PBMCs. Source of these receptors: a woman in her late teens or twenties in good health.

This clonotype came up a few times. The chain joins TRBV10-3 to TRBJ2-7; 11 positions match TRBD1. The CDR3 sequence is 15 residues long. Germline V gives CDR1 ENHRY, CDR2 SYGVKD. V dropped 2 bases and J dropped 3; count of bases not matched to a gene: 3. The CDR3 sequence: CAISEDGTGGYEQYF. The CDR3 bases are TGTGCCATCAGTGAGGATGGGACAGGGGGCTACGAGCAGTACTTC.

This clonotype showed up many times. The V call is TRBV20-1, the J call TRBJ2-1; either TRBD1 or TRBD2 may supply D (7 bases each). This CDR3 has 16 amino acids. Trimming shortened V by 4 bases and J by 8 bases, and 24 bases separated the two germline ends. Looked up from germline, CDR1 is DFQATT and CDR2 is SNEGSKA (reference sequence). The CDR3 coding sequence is TGCAGTGCTACCCGCTCAGGGGGGAGGGCTTTCGATGAGCAGTTCTTC. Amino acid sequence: CSATRSGGRAFDEQFF.

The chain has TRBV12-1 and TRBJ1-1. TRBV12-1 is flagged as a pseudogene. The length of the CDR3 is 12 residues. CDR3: CASSTTPKEAFF. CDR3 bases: TGTGCCAGCAGCACAACCCCGAAGGAGGCTTTCTTT.

This chain's CDR3 is CASSSRTGEGLGSYNEQFF. As DNA, the CDR3 is TGTGCCAGCAGCTCAAGGACAGGGGAAGGGTTAGGCTCCTACAATGAGCAGTTCTTC. V is TRBV3-1 and J is TRBJ2-1, with 9 nucleotides matching TRBD1. CDR1 is LGHDT, CDR2 YNNKEL, per germline (reference sequence). The CDR3 has 19 residues. V was clipped by 5 bases and J by 0 bases; unmatched bases: 14.

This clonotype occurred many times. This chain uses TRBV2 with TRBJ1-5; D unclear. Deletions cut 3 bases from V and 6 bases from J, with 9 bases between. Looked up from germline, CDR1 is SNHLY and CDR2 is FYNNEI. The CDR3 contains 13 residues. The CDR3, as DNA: TGTGCCAGCAGTGAGTGGCCGCGTCAGCCCCAGCATTTT. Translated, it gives CASSEWPRQPQHF. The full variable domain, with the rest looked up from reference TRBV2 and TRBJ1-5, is EPEVTQTPSHQVTQMGQEVILRCVPISNHLYFYWYRQILGQKVEFLVSFYNNEISEKSEIFDDQFSVERPDGSNFTLKIRSTKLEDSAMYFCASSEWPRQPQHFGDGTRLSIL.

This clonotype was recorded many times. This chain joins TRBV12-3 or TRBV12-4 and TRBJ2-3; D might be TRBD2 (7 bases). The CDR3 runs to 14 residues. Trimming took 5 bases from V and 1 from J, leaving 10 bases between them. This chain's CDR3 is CASSPGGGTDTQYF. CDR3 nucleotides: TGTGCCAGCAGTCCGGGGGGCGGCACAGATACGCAGTATTTT.

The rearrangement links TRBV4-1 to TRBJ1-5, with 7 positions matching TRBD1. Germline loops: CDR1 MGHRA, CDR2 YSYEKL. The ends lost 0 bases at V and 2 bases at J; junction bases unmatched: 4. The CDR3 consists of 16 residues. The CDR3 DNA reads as TGCGCCAGCAGCCAAGATTGGGGACAGCGCAATCAGCCCCAGCATTTT. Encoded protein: CASSQDWGQRNQPQHF.

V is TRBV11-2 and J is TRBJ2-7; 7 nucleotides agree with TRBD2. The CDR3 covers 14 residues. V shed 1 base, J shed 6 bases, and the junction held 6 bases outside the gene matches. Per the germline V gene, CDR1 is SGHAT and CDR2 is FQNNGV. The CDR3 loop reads CASSLVGLAAEQYF. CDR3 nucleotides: TGTGCCAGCAGCTTAGTAGGGCTAGCGGCCGAGCAGTACTTC.

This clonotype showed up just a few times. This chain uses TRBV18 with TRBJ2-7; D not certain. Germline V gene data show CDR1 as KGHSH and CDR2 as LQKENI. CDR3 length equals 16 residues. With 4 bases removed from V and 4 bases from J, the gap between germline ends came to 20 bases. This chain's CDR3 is CASSRTPGSTRYEQYF. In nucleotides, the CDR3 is TGTGCCAGCTCACGTACACCCGGCAGTACACGGTACGAGCAGTACTTC.

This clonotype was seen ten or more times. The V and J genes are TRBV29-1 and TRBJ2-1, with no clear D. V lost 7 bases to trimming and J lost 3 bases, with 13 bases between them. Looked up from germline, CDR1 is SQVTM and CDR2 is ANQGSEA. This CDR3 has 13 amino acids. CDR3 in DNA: TGCAGCGCCCCGGGCAAAGGCTACAATGAGCAGTTCTTC. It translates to CSAPGKGYNEQFF.

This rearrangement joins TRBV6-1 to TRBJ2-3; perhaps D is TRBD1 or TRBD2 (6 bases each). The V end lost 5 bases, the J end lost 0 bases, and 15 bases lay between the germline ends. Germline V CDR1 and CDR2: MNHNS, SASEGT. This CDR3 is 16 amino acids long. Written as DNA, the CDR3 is TGTGCCAGCAGTCGGACTCCGGGGGCGAGCACAGATACGCAGTATTTT. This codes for CASSRTPGASTDTQYF.

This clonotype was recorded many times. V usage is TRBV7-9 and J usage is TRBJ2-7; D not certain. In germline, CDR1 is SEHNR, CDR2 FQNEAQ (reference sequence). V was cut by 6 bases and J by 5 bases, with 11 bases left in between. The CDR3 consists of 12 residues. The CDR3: CASSLSRNEQYF. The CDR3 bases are TGTGCCAGCAGTTTGTCTAGGAACGAGCAGTACTTC.

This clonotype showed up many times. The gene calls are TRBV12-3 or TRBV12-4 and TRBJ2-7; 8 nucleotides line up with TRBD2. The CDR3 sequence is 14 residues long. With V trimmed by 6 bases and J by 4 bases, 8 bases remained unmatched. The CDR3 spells CASRPGLVTYEQYF. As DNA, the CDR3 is TGTGCCAGCAGGCCGGGACTAGTCACATACGAGCAGTACTTC.

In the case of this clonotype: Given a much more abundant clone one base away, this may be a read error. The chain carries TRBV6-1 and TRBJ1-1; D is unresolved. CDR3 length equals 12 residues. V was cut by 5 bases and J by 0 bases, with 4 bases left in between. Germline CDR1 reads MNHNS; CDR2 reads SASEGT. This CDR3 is CASSKLNTEAFF. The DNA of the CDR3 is TGTGCCAGCAGTAAACTGAACACTGAAGCTTTCTTT.

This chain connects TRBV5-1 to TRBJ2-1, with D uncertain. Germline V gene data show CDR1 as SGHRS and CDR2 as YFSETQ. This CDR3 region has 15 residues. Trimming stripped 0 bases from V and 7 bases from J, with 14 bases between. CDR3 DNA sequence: TGCGCCAGCAGCTTGGCCTCCGGGTCCGGGAATGAGCAGTTCTTC. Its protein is CASSLASGSGNEQFF.

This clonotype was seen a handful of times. CDR3 residues: CASTRDSTNTGELFF. The CDR3 region has the DNA TGTGCCAGCACCCGGGACAGCACGAACACCGGGGAGCTGTTTTTT. The chain employs TRBV12-3 or TRBV12-4 and TRBJ2-2; 7 bases agree with TRBD1. The trim removed 7 bases at V and 0 bases at J, leaving 5 bases unmatched. The CDR3 runs 15 residues.